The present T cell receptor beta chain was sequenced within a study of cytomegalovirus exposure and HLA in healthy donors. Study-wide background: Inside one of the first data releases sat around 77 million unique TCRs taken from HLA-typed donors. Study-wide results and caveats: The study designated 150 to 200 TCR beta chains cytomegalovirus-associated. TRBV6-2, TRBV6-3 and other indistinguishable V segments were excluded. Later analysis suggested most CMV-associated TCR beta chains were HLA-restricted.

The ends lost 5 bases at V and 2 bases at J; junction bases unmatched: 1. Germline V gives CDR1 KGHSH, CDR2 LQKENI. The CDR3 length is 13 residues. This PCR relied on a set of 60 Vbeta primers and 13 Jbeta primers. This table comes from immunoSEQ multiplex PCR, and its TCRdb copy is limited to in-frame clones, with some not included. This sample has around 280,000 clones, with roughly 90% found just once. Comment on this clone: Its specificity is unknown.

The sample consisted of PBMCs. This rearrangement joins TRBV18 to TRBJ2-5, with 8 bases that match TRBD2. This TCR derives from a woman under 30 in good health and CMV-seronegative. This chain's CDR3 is CASSAGGQETQYF. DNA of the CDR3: TGTGCCAGCTCAGCGGGGGGACAAGAGACCCAGTACTTC.